This TCR beta chain was observed in a study of beta chain features in type 1 diabetes (dated by TCRdb to 2017 to 2018). Background on the whole study: Mean age, gender distribution, total cell number and subset yield did not differ between patients and healthy donors. A total of about 100 million sorted cells were examined across all samples, and RNA yield correlated strongly with the number of cells per subset. The study compared the TCRB repertoires of sorted circulating CD4+ T cell subsets in recently diagnosed type 1 diabetes patients with those in matched healthy donors. Whereas all 28 donors provided naive and central memory subsets, regulatory and stem cell-like memory subsets were isolated from just 8 patients and roughly eight healthy donors.

Beyond this particular receptor, the publication reports: Naive, central memory and regulatory TCRB repertoires appeared to be more similar among patients than among healthy donors. Shorter templates might be favored by PCR, yet because patient and control samples were amplified and corrected together, any such skew would affect both groups equally. Because small numbers of individuals were included in the HLA sub-analyses, any influence of HLA type on TCRB rearrangement was left unresolved. At VDJ recombination sites, type 1 diabetes patients had fewer insertions and more deleted nucleotides, which implies abnormalities in thymic rearrangement. Because cDNA was sequenced instead of genomic DNA, highly expressing activated cells could be over-represented, though the groups showed no difference in activation or CD3 levels. A moderate but significant shortening of TCRB CDR3 length was observed in type 1 diabetes patients in all four CD4+ subsets.

The entire isolated RNA was reverse transcribed using the High Capacity cDNA Reverse Transcription Kit, and thus expressed TCRB transcripts were sequenced. Deep immunoSEQ sequencing was performed on naive, central memory and regulatory T cell samples, with an average of roughly 3.6 million total reads per sample. After sorted cells were lysed in RLT buffer, RNA was extracted with DNase-treated RNeasy Micro or Mini kits, with the choice depending on cell number. To prevent cross-contamination, every cell subset was processed on its own, while patient and healthy donor samples were processed together. Using the immunoSEQ multiplex PCR, TCRB sequences were amplified from cDNA into 87-bp fragments spanning the CDR3 region. Sequencing of the amplicons was done on the Illumina HiSeq platform. Per the original workflow: PCR bias was computationally corrected using synthetic template baselines, reads within Hamming distance 2 were collapsed, and singletons that could not be merged were discarded. Reads were aligned against IMGT so that V, D and J genes, CDR3 length and insertions or deletions at six rearrangement sites could be assigned. Within each subset, clonotype counts were normalized to sorted cell number, and only after that were true diversity and Gini coefficients computed with the tcR R package. The overlap coefficient, calculated on TCRB nucleotide sequences, was used to measure repertoire sharing. As a proxy for the pre-selection repertoire, out-of-frame TCRB sequences from naive cells were analyzed. TCRdb holds this immuneACCESS table with in-frame rearrangements only. Some clones are missing; in checked studies, unresolved V genes explain under half, and the rest has no known cause. That table is the source of V, J and clone size, and D and trimming were worked out from the DNA. This sample holds 640,000 or so clones; roughly an eighth were observed only once. The ten largest clones capture less than 0.025% of the sample.

From each donor, a single peripheral blood sample of around 120 mL on average was drawn into heparinised tubes. A BD FACSAria II and a panel including CD45RO, CCR7, CD25, CD127, CD95 and CD27 were used to sort naive, central memory, regulatory and stem cell-like memory CD4+ T cells. All sorted populations exceeded 98% purity. PBMCs were separated immediately by Lymphoprep density gradient centrifugation and were stained directly, without being cultured. So that batch effects would be minimized, each experiment stained and sorted samples in pairs, pairing one healthy donor with one patient. Per the germline V gene, MGHDK is the CDR1 and SYGVNS is the CDR2. The CDR3, from cysteine to phenylalanine, totals 13 residues. Only the CDR3 region is kept as DNA, spanning 39 bases read in frame from base 1. For this chain, trimming is 5 bases at the V end and 7 bases at the J end, and the number of junction bases without a gene match is 7.

This clone came up a few times. Its antigen specificity is not known. There are no base qualities to consult, and no much larger clone falls within one base. The clonotype was recovered from a young man with type 1 diabetes. This chain is built from TRBV25-1 and TRBJ1-2; the central 7 bases match TRBD1. The sample taken for sequencing was naive CD4+ T cells from blood. The cell subset or site tag for this specimen amounts to: true naive CD4+ T cells. The sequence in DNA is TGTGCCAGCAGTAGACCCGACAGGGCTGGCTACACCTTC. It is translated as CASSRPDRAGYTF.